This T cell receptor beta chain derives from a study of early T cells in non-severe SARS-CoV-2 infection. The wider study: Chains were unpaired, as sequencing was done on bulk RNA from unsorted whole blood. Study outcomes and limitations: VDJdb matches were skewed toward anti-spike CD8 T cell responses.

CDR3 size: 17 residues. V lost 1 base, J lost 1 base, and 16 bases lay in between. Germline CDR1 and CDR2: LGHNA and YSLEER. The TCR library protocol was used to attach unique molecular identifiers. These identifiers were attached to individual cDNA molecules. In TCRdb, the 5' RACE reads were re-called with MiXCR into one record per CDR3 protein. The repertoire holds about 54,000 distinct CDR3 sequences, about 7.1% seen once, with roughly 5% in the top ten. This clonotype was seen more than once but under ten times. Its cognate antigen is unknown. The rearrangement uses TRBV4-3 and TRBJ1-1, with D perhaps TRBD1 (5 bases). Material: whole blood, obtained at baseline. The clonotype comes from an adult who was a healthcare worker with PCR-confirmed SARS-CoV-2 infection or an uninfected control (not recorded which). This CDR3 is CASSQVIPIQENTEAFF. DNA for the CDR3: TGCGCCAGCAGCCAAGTCATCCCCATACAGGAGAACACTGAAGCTTTCTTT.